This entry lists 27 T cell receptor beta chains sequenced from one sample in a study of technical replicates of blood from a few donors. Profiled with immunoSEQ multiplex PCR; TCRdb holds only in-frame clones, not every one. The sample yields 50,000 to 70,000 clones, around 88% seen once. Sequencing used PBMCs. These receptors were collected from a human donor in good health. Some clones in this sample may be carry-over from other donors' samples.

The CDR3 spells CASSLGLAGNNEQFF. CDR3 DNA: TGTGCCAGCAGCTTGGGACTAGCGGGAAACAATGAGCAGTTCTTC. This rearrangement joins TRBV7-9 to TRBJ2-1; 13 bases are shared with TRBD2. V was clipped by 3 bases and J by 5 bases; unmatched bases: 1. The CDR3 contains 15 residues. CDR1 and CDR2 (germline): SEHNR, FQNEAQ (reference sequence). Combining the CDR3 with reference TRBV7-9 and TRBJ2-1 gives the whole variable domain DTGVSQNPRHKITKRGQNVTFRCDPISEHNRLYWYRQTLGQGPEFLTYFQNEAQLEKSRLLSDRFSAERPKGSFSTLEIQRTEQGDSAMYLCASSLGLAGNNEQFFGPGTRLTVL.

J is TRBJ2-3 and V is TRBV5-4; 12 bases line up with TRBD2. The CDR3 covers 16 residues. Germline V gives CDR1 SGHNT, CDR2 YYREEE (reference sequence). Unmatched junction bases numbered 8, after V lost 4 bases and J lost 5 bases. The CDR3 nucleotides are TGTGCCAGCAGCATCAGACTAGCGGGGGCCATAGATACGCAGTATTTT. This gives the protein CASSIRLAGAIDTQYF.

This chain links TRBV7-9 with TRBJ2-7; a possible D gene is TRBD1 (6 bases). The CDR3 runs 13 residues. Per the germline V gene, CDR1 is SEHNR and CDR2 is FQNEAQ (reference sequence). Between the trimmed V and J ends, which lost 5 bases and 1 base, there was a span of 9 bases. The CDR3 DNA reads as TGTGCCAGCAGCGAAGGACAGTCCTACGAGCAGTACTTC. This sequence encodes CASSEGQSYEQYF.

The rearrangement uses TRBV6-1 and TRBJ1-2; D not certain. V lost 6 bases and J 8 bases, leaving 16 bases between the germline ends. This CDR3 has 13 residues. CDR1 is MNHNS, CDR2 SASEGT, per germline. The CDR3 region has the DNA TGTGCCAGCAGCCCGGGGAGGGTTTGGGGCTACACCTTC. It encodes CASSPGRVWGYTF.

The chain employs TRBV6-5 and TRBJ2-1, with D possibly TRBD2 on 6 matching bases. This CDR3 has 13 residues. Germline CDR1 reads MNHEY; CDR2 reads SVGAGI. V lost 6 bases and J 8 bases, leaving 14 bases between the germline ends. The CDR3 protein is CASRLRGSDEQFF. The CDR3 DNA reads as TGTGCCAGCAGATTACGGGGGTCCGATGAGCAGTTCTTC.

V usage is TRBV7-2 and J usage is TRBJ2-7; a possible D gene is TRBD1 (6 bases). CDR1 and CDR2 (germline): SGHTA, FQGNSA. V lost 5 bases and J 4 bases, leaving 24 bases between the germline ends. CDR3 length equals 17 residues. CDR3 amino acids: CASSPAGRGSQKYEQYF. The DNA for the CDR3 is TGTGCCAGCAGCCCTGCAGGCAGGGGTTCGCAGAAATACGAGCAGTACTTC.

This sequence joins TRBV27 and TRBJ1-5, with TRBD1 as a possible D gene (6 bases). The CDR3 has 15 amino acids. Looked up from germline, CDR1 is MNHEY and CDR2 is SMNVEV (reference sequence). V was shortened by 6 bases and J by 6 bases, with 18 bases between the two germline ends. Here the CDR3 reads CASSPDYRDRQPQHF. CDR3 sequence (DNA): TGTGCCAGCAGCCCCGACTACAGGGACCGTCAGCCCCAGCATTTT.

The V and J genes are TRBV7-2 and TRBJ2-7; tentatively, D is TRBD1 (5 bases). Germline lookup yields CDR1 SGHTA and CDR2 FQGNSA. The V end was cut by 3 bases, the J end by 3 bases, with 12 bases between. The CDR3 loop spans 14 amino acids. The CDR3: CASSFDSDLYEQYF. The CDR3 DNA sequence: TGTGCCAGCAGCTTTGACAGTGACCTCTACGAGCAGTACTTC.

This chain connects TRBV5-1 to TRBJ2-3; TRBD2 matches at 9 bases. Germline CDR1 and CDR2: SGHRS and YFSETQ. The CDR3 runs to 16 residues. Trimming took 0 bases from V and 4 from J; bases not matched to a gene: 6. The CDR3 coding sequence is TGCGCCAGCAGCTTGGCCAGCGGGGGGTCTTCAGATACGCAGTATTTT. Its translation: CASSLASGGSSDTQYF.

The chain carries TRBV7-2 and TRBJ2-7, with TRBD1 identical over 7 bases. The CDR3 is made up of 14 amino acids. Trimming cost V 7 bases and J 0 bases; bases outside gene matches: 6. Germline V CDR1 and CDR2: SGHTA, FQGNSA. CDR3 sequence: CASTPDRASYEQYF. For the CDR3, the DNA is TGTGCCAGCACCCCAGACAGGGCCTCCTACGAGCAGTACTTC.

The V gene is TRBV6-5, the J gene TRBJ1-2; D is possibly TRBD1 (5 bases). The CDR3 loop spans 15 amino acids. V was cut by 0 bases and J by 8 bases, with 16 bases left in between. Per the germline V gene, CDR1 is MNHEY and CDR2 is SVGAGI. The CDR3 region has the DNA TGTGCCAGCAGTTACTCGAAAAATAGGGGAGGAGGCTACACCTTC. It yields the protein CASSYSKNRGGGYTF.

The genes are TRBV7-3 and TRBJ2-7; TRBD2 aligns across 9 bases. CDR1 and CDR2 (germline): SGHTA, FQGTGA. J lost 4 bases, V lost 5 bases, and 9 bases had no gene match. This CDR3 has 15 amino acids. CDR3 sequence reads: CASSTAGGPKYEQYF. CDR3 sequence (DNA): TGTGCCAGCAGCACCGCGGGAGGGCCAAAATACGAGCAGTACTTC.

This chain joins TRBV10-3 and TRBJ2-1; TRBD1 matches at 7 bases. With V trimmed by 10 bases and J by 2 bases, 11 bases remained unmatched. Germline assignment: CDR1 ENHRY and CDR2 SYGVKD. This CDR3 contains 15 residues. The CDR3 sequence: CASHTTGATYNEQFF. Here the CDR3 DNA reads TGTGCCAGCCACACAACAGGGGCGACCTACAATGAGCAGTTCTTC.

This clone has just one count. The chain combines TRBV15 with TRBJ1-2, with D perhaps TRBD1 (5 bases). The V gene lost 0 bases and the J gene lost 4 bases, with 9 bases spanning the gap. The V gene's germline CDR1 is LNHNV and CDR2 YYDKDF (reference sequence). The CDR3 loop spans 14 amino acids. The CDR3 DNA reads as TGTGCCACCAGCAGAGATCGGGGGAGCTATGGCTACACCTTC. Translation gives CATSRDRGSYGYTF.

This chain joins TRBV6-6 and TRBJ1-2; 8 positions match TRBD1. The CDR3 is made up of 15 amino acids. The V and J ends lost 2 bases and 8 bases, in that order; junction bases with no gene match: 10. CDR1 MNHNY and CDR2 SVGAGI come from the germline V gene (reference sequence). The CDR3 is CASSYPGTGLRGYTF. The CDR3 region has the DNA TGTGCCAGCAGTTACCCTGGGACAGGACTTCGGGGCTACACCTTC.

This sequence joins TRBV19 and TRBJ1-5; D gene uncertain. V lost 0 bases, J lost 6 bases, and 15 bases lay in between. Looked up from germline, CDR1 is LNHDA and CDR2 is SQIVND (reference sequence). The CDR3 extends over 16 amino acids. The CDR3: CASSIDVRLWPQPQHF. DNA for the CDR3: TGTGCCAGTAGTATAGATGTCAGATTGTGGCCTCAGCCCCAGCATTTT.

The rearrangement uses TRBV29-1 and TRBJ2-7, with 8 bases identical to TRBD2. The CDR3 loop spans 15 amino acids. Trimming removed 6 bases from V and 2 bases from J; junction bases left unmatched: 12. Germline V gene lookup returns CDR1 SQVTM and CDR2 ANQGSEA. This CDR3 is CSVSGEREIPYEQYF. CDR3 DNA sequence: TGCAGCGTGTCGGGGGAGCGGGAGATTCCCTACGAGCAGTACTTC.

This clone was seen more than once but under ten times. This sequence joins TRBV19 and TRBJ2-7; D is perhaps TRBD2 (5 bases). CDR1 and CDR2 (germline): LNHDA, SQIVND (reference sequence). The CDR3 runs 14 residues. Trimming stripped 6 bases from V and 2 bases from J, with 14 bases between. The CDR3 DNA reads TGTGCCAGTAGCGCCCCCGGACTTACCTACGAGCAGTACTTC. This gives the protein CASSAPGLTYEQYF. Full variable domain (rest looked up from reference TRBV19 and TRBJ2-7): DGGITQSPKYLFRKEGQNVTLSCEQNLNHDAMYWYRQDPGQGLRLIYYSQIVNDFQKGDIAEGYSVSREKKESFPLTVTSAQKNPTAFYLCASSAPGLTYEQYFGPGTRLTVT.

The V gene is TRBV12-5, the J gene TRBJ2-5; 7 positions agree with TRBD2. The CDR3 spans 13 residues. Per germline, CDR1 LGHNT and CDR2 FRNRAP. V lost 2 bases, J lost 3 bases, and 0 bases stayed unmatched. CDR3 nucleotides: TGTGCTAGTGGTTTGCGGGGGGAAGAGACCCAGTACTTC. This translates into CASGLRGEETQYF.

V is TRBV5-1 and J is TRBJ2-5; 8 bases are a match to TRBD2. This CDR3 has 14 amino acids. Germline V gives CDR1 SGHRS, CDR2 YFSETQ. The J segment lost 4 bases and the V segment lost 6 bases, leaving 8 bases of the junction unmatched. The chain's CDR3 is CASNVGGGGETQYF. For the CDR3, the DNA is TGCGCCAGCAACGTCGGGGGGGGTGGAGAGACCCAGTACTTC.

This chain links TRBV11-1 with TRBJ2-7; 9 bases match TRBD1. Germline values: CDR1 SGHAT, CDR2 FQDESV (reference sequence). V gave up 0 bases and J gave up 6 bases; unmatched junction bases: 6. The CDR3 totals 15 residues. CDR3 in amino acids: CASSLADRGRGEQYF. For the CDR3, the DNA is TGTGCCAGCAGCTTAGCGGACAGGGGCCGAGGCGAGCAGTACTTC.

The V gene is TRBV6-5, the J gene TRBJ1-3; D remains ambiguous. Per germline, CDR1 MNHEY and CDR2 SVGAGI. The CDR3 runs 16 residues. Trimming left V 2 bases short and J 0 bases short, with 11 bases between. CDR3 in amino acids: CASSYGPGLSGNTIYF. The DNA of the CDR3 is TGTGCCAGCAGTTACGGGCCAGGACTCTCTGGAAACACCATATATTTT.

The CDR3 protein is CSVDLRTGVNYGYTF. CDR3 DNA: TGCAGCGTTGATCTTCGGACAGGAGTTAACTATGGCTACACCTTC. V is TRBV29-1 and J is TRBJ1-2; 7 bases agree with TRBD1. The CDR3 is 15 amino acids. Per germline, CDR1 SQVTM and CDR2 ANQGSEA. J was trimmed by 1 base and V by 3 bases; bases with no gene match: 8.

The chain combines TRBV9 with TRBJ2-3; a weak D match, TRBD1 (7 bases). The CDR3 is 16 amino acids. Trimming shortened V by 0 bases and J by 5 bases, and 16 bases separated the two germline ends. The V gene's germline CDR1 is SGDLS and CDR2 YYNGEE. The CDR3 loop is CASSVVGRGARDTQYF. The DNA of the CDR3 is TGTGCCAGCAGCGTAGTCGGCAGGGGGGCTCGAGATACGCAGTATTTT.

This clone was counted a single time. V gene TRBV30 combines with J gene TRBJ2-7; 7 nucleotides match TRBD2. This CDR3 has 12 residues. Germline CDR1 is GTSNPN and CDR2 is SVGIG (reference sequence). The V and J ends lost 1 base and 3 bases, in that order; junction bases with no gene match: 0. CDR3: CAWSAGGYEQYF. CDR3 nucleotide sequence: TGTGCCTGGAGTGCGGGGGGCTACGAGCAGTACTTC.

The chain is built from TRBV7-2 and TRBJ1-2; the D gene is possibly TRBD1 (5 bases). This CDR3 has 16 amino acids. Germline V CDR1 and CDR2: SGHTA, FQGNSA. V was clipped by 5 bases and J by 0 bases, with 16 bases between them. Here the CDR3 DNA reads TGTGCCAGCAGCCAGAGTTTACAGGCCACTAACTATGGCTACACCTTC. It is translated as CASSQSLQATNYGYTF.

The chain joins TRBV7-2 to TRBJ2-7; weak D call: TRBD2 (5 bases). This CDR3 has 13 residues. V was clipped by 1 base and J by 7 bases, with 11 bases between them. CDR1 and CDR2 from the germline V gene are SGHTA and FQGNSA. The DNA for the CDR3 is TGTGCCAGCAGCTTAGACGGACTTTGGGAGCAGTACTTC. Protein: CASSLDGLWEQYF.